The rows below give T cell receptor beta chains drawn from one sample of a study of T cell responses to AZD1222 COVID-19 vaccine. Libraries were prepared by immunoSEQ multiplex PCR; TCRdb keeps only in-frame clonotypes and omits some of them. The sample has roughly 170,000 clones; roughly nine tenths are singletons. The specimen comprised peripheral blood, sampled on day 0 of AZD1222 vaccination. The receptor source for this set is an adult in good health. Each CDR3 is given with its conserved first and last residue. D genes are given only for firm matches. Expanded clones get a size class; other rows say once, few or many, or leave the size out.

D gene	V gene	clone size	J gene	CDR3 length	CDR3 DNA	CDR3 protein
TRBD2	TRBV27	.	TRBJ2-2	17	TGTGCCAGCAGTTTACTCGCTAGCGGGCCTCACACCGGGGAGCTGTTTTTT	CASSLLASGPHTGELFF
.	TRBV6-5	.	TRBJ1-2	13	TGTGCCAGCAGTTACTCGCCATCCTATGGCTACACCTTC	CASSYSPSYGYTF
.	TRBV24-1	.	TRBJ1-1	11	TGTGCCACCAGTGATTTGCAGCGAGCTTTCTTT	CATSDLQRAFF
.	TRBV9	.	TRBJ2-6	16	TGTGCCAGCAGCGCCTCCAGGGGTTCTGGGGCCAACGTCCTGACTTTC	CASSASRGSGANVLTF
TRBD2	TRBV11-2	few	TRBJ2-3	18	TGTGCCAGCAGCTCACTAGCGGGGGGTCTTCTGAGCACAGATACGCAGTATTTT	CASSSLAGGLLSTDTQYF
TRBD1	TRBV15	.	TRBJ2-1	16	TGTGCCACCAGCAGAGATGGGACAGGGGGCCCCAATGAGCAGTTCTTC	CATSRDGTGGPNEQFF
TRBD2	TRBV27	.	TRBJ2-1	16	TGTGCCAGCTCGCTAGCGGGAGGAGGGCCCTACAATGAGCAGTTCTTC	CASSLAGGGPYNEQFF
.	TRBV6-2/TRBV6-3	.	TRBJ2-1	13	TGTGCCAGCAGCCAACACACAGGAGGTGAGCAGTTCTTC	CASSQHTGGEQFF
.	TRBV19	.	TRBJ1-3	13	TGTGCCACCTCGACAGAGTCTGGAAACACCATATATTTT	CATSTESGNTIYF
.	TRBV19	.	TRBJ2-6	18	TGTGCCAGTAGTATACAACAGACTACTCCCTGGGGGGCCAACGTCCTGACTTTC	CASSIQQTTPWGANVLTF
.	TRBV2	.	TRBJ1-2	12	TGTGCCAGCAGTCCAGCTAACTATGGCTACACCTTC	CASSPANYGYTF
.	TRBV7-9	.	TRBJ2-1	13	TGTGCCAGCAGCGGCAGGGGAGGGGATGAGCAGTTCTTC	CASSGRGGDEQFF
.	TRBV11-2	.	TRBJ2-5	11	TGTGCCAGCAGATTTCTTGAGACCCAGTACTTC	CASRFLETQYF
.	TRBV2	.	TRBJ2-7	10	TGTGCCAGCAGTATCTACGAGCAGTACTTC	CASSIYEQYF
.	TRBV15	.	TRBJ1-4	14	TGTGCCACCAGCAGAGACAGGGCGAGTGAAAAACTGTTTTTT	CATSRDRASEKLFF
TRBD1	TRBV20-1	.	TRBJ2-3	15	TGCAGTGCTAGTAGGGGGACAGATAACATGGATACGCAGTATTTT	CSASRGTDNMDTQYF
.	TRBV9	.	TRBJ1-5	14	TGTGCCAGCAGCCGGGACGCCATCAATCAGCCCCAGCATTTT	CASSRDAINQPQHF
TRBD1	TRBV7-2	.	TRBJ1-2	14	TGTGCCAGCAGGTTACCGACAGGGGTCGCTGGCTACACCTTC	CASRLPTGVAGYTF
TRBD1	TRBV19	.	TRBJ1-6	16	TGTGCCAGTAGTGGTGGGACAGGGGGCAGGAATTCACCCCTCCACTTT	CASSGGTGGRNSPLHF
.	TRBV2	.	TRBJ2-5	15	TGTGCCAGCAGTCTAGACAGGATACAAGGGGAGACCCAGTACTTC	CASSLDRIQGETQYF
.	TRBV28	.	TRBJ1-1	14	TGTGCCAGCAGTTTAAGCGTCGGACAGCCTGAAGCTTTCTTT	CASSLSVGQPEAFF
.	TRBV7-9	.	TRBJ1-4	14	TGTGCCAGCAGCTTAGGAGGGGTTGAGGAAAAACTGTTTTTT	CASSLGGVEEKLFF
TRBD1	TRBV28	.	TRBJ1-1	14	TGTGCCAGCAGTGCGCAGACAGGGGTTTCCTTCGCTTTCTTT	CASSAQTGVSFAFF
.	TRBV11-2	.	TRBJ2-1	13	TGTGCCAGCAGCTTAGAACTCTTCAATGAGCAGTTCTTC	CASSLELFNEQFF
.	TRBV2	.	TRBJ1-1	13	TGTGCCAGCAGTGAATGGATGGACAGCGAAGCTTTCTTT	CASSEWMDSEAFF
TRBD2	TRBV2	few	TRBJ2-1	14	TGTGCCAGCACAAGGCTAGCGGGCTACAATGAGCAGTTCTTC	CASTRLAGYNEQFF
.	TRBV6-5	.	TRBJ1-4	14	TGTGCCAGCAGTAGCGGGGCAGCTAATGAAAAACTGTTTTTT	CASSSGAANEKLFF
TRBD1	TRBV19	.	TRBJ1-1	14	TGTGCCAGTAGTCTCAGGGGGCCGGGCACTGAAGCTTTCTTT	CASSLRGPGTEAFF
TRBD1	TRBV23-1	.	TRBJ1-1	19	TGCGCCAGCAGTCAATCGATGGACCATAGACATAACAGGGGGGCTGAAGCTTTCTTT	CASSQSMDHRHNRGAEAFF
TRBD1	TRBV7-2	.	TRBJ2-3	17	TGTGCCAGCAGCTTAGTGGTCCAGGGGGCGGCGAGGGATACGCAGTATTTT	CASSLVVQGAARDTQYF
.	TRBV9	once	TRBJ2-3	13	TGTGCCAGCAGCCTGAGTGGCACAGATACGCAGTATTTT	CASSLSGTDTQYF
.	TRBV2	.	TRBJ1-2	13	TGTGCCAGCAGTGACAGGGGTAACTATGGCTACACCTTC	CASSDRGNYGYTF
.	TRBV19	.	TRBJ1-5	12	TGTGCCAGTAGTATATCTCAGGATGCCCAGCATTTT	CASSISQDAQHF
TRBD1	TRBV28	.	TRBJ1-1	18	TGTGCCAGCAGTTCCAGAAGGACAGGGGGAACCATGAACACTGAAGCTTTCTTT	CASSSRRTGGTMNTEAFF
.	TRBV6-2/TRBV6-3	.	TRBJ1-2	15	TGTGCCAGCAGTTACTCCGCTTACCGACAGGATGGCTACACCTTC	CASSYSAYRQDGYTF
TRBD1	TRBV5-6	.	TRBJ2-7	15	TGTGCCAGCACCCTAACAAGACAGGGAATCAACGAGCAGTACTTC	CASTLTRQGINEQYF
TRBD2	TRBV7-6	.	TRBJ2-7	14	TGTGCCAGCAGCCCCGGGGGGGGGCGGTACGAGCAGTACTTC	CASSPGGGRYEQYF